This TCR beta chain was identified in a study of T cell repertoires in cytomegalovirus infection (dated by TCRdb to between 2018 and 2021). With regard to the full study: Donor HLA type was relevant to the analysis, as public TCR beta signatures indicated carriage of CMV infection together with the matching HLA type. The full study reports these points: Carriers of CMV infection plus the relevant HLA type were discriminated by the cumulative frequency of public TCR beta family members in the study cohort and in an independent roughly 370-donor cohort. The ex vivo response was dominated by HLA-C-restricted CMV-specific TCR beta clonotypes, which also provided the single most frequent clonotype in two of eight donors.

For sequencing, an Illumina HiSeq 1500 was employed. Through fastp at Q25 and MiXCR, TCRdb rebuilt clones from the public reads, retaining in-frame beta chains. Every distinct CDR3 protein forms one entry, paired with its most common genes and DNA. Counted in this sample were 170,000 or so distinct CDR3 sequences; roughly a sixth of them appeared once. In total, the top ten clones hold about 23% of the sample. A remark on this clonotype: Its binding antigen is unknown. Base qualities were left out, and no much larger clone turns up one base away.

Trimmed from V: 5 bases; trimmed from J: 7 bases; junction bases lacking a gene match: 8. CDR3 length: 15 amino acids, cysteine to phenylalanine. The read is trimmed to its CDR3 DNA, 45 bases read in frame from base 1. CDR1 and CDR2, per the germline V gene, are SGHTA and FQGNSA. The clonotype comes from a human donor in good health (CMV status not recorded). Some clones in this sample may be carry-over from other donors' samples. The V gene is TRBV7-2 and the J gene is TRBJ2-1, with TRBD2 identical over 10 junction bases. Input material: CD8+ T cells from PBMCs. The DNA sequence follows: TGTGCCAGCAGCCCCACAGCGGGGGGGCGAAATGAGCAGTTCTTC. This codes for CASSPTAGGRNEQFF.